The rows below give T cell receptor beta chains drawn from one sample of a study of CD8 T cells in Susac syndrome. MiXCR, run by TCRdb on the immunoSEQ multiplex PCR reads, gives a single entry per CDR3 protein. The repertoire holds some 220,000 distinct CDR3 sequences, with 95% as singletons. Input material: CD4+ T cells from PBMCs. The receptors shown here come from a human donor with multiple sclerosis. CDR3s include the opening cysteine and the closing phenylalanine or tryptophan. The D gene is left open where the match is weak. A clone size is listed for some rows: how often the clone was seen (once, few, many), or a class if it is expanded.

V gene,D gene,clone size,J gene,CDR3 protein,CDR3 DNA
TRBV29-1,TRBD1,-,TRBJ2-5,CSVDARGRRETQYF,TGCAGCGTAGACGCCAGGGGGCGCCGGGAGACCCAGTACTTC
TRBV12-3/TRBV12-4,TRBD2,-,TRBJ2-1,CASSPGLARYNEQFF,TGTGCCAGCAGTCCCGGACTAGCGCGTTACAATGAGCAGTTCTTC
TRBV29-1,-,-,TRBJ1-2,CSVRREGNYGYTF,TGCAGCGTCCGGAGGGAGGGGAATTATGGCTACACCTTC
TRBV2,-,-,TRBJ2-5,CASYQDLGRSETQYF,TGTGCCAGCTACCAGGATCTAGGGCGGTCGGAGACCCAGTACTTC
TRBV2,-,-,TRBJ2-2,CARGRNTGELFF,TGTGCCAGGGGGCGTAACACCGGGGAGCTGTTTTTT
TRBV20-1,-,once,TRBJ1-2,CSARAGGQMNGYTF,TGCAGTGCTAGAGCTGGGGGCCAGATGAATGGCTACACCTTC
TRBV6-5,-,once,TRBJ2-7,CASSPTGTSSYEQYF,TGTGCCAGCAGTCCAACTGGGACATCGTCCTACGAGCAGTACTTC
TRBV30,-,-,TRBJ1-2,CAWRGRSGYTF,TGTGCCTGGAGGGGAAGGTCCGGCTACACCTTC
TRBV24-1,-,-,TRBJ2-7,CATSSGQFDEQYF,TGTGCCACTTCCTCCGGACAGTTCGACGAGCAGTACTTC
TRBV19,-,once,TRBJ2-7,CASSSSTGYEQYF,TGTGCCAGTAGTTCGTCGACTGGGTACGAGCAGTACTTC
TRBV18,TRBD2,-,TRBJ2-7,CASSPEGLAGAYEQYF,TGTGCCAGCTCACCTGAGGGACTAGCGGGAGCCTACGAGCAGTACTTC
TRBV3-1,-,-,TRBJ1-5,CASSQNPGQPQHF,TGTGCCAGCAGCCAAAATCCGGGTCAGCCCCAGCATTTT
TRBV15,-,-,TRBJ2-1,CATSRSYNEQFF,TGTGCCACCAGCAGATCTTACAATGAGCAGTTCTTC
TRBV29-1,TRBD2,-,TRBJ2-3,CSVERLAGVSDTQYF,TGCAGCGTTGAAAGACTAGCGGGAGTCTCAGATACGCAGTATTTT
TRBV30,-,-,TRBJ2-4,CACRAGKRNIQYF,TGTGCCTGTCGGGCGGGGAAGCGGAACATTCAGTACTTC
TRBV20-1,TRBD2,-,TRBJ2-5,CSASSLAGAKETQYF,TGCAGTGCTAGTAGCCTAGCGGGGGCAAAGGAGACCCAGTACTTC
TRBV7-6,TRBD2,-,TRBJ2-1,CASSLAASGGEDKFF,TGTGCCAGCAGCTTAGCGGCTAGCGGGGGGGAGGATAAGTTCTTC
TRBV3-1,-,-,TRBJ2-5,CASSQATSETQYF,TGTGCCAGCAGCCAAGCTACCTCAGAGACCCAGTACTTC
TRBV14,-,-,TRBJ2-1,CASRVGAFNEQFF,TGTGCCAGCAGGGTTGGAGCTTTCAATGAGCAGTTCTTC
TRBV12-3/TRBV12-4,TRBD2,-,TRBJ2-7,CASSPPRLAGVHEQYF,TGTGCCAGCAGTCCCCCCCGACTAGCGGGAGTTCACGAGCAGTACTTC